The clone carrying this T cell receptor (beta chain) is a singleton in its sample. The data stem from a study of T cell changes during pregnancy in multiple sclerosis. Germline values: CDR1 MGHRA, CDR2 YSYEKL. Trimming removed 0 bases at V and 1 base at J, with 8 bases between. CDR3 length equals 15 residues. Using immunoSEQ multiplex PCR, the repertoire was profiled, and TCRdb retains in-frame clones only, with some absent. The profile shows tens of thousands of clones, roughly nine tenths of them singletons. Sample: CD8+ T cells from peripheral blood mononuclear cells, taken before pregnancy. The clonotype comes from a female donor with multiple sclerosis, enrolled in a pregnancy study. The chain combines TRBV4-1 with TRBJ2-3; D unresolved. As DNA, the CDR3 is TGCGCCAGCAGCCAAGATGGAGCAGGCACAGATACGCAGTATTTT. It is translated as CASSQDGAGTDTQYF.